Presented here are 7 T cell receptor beta chains from one specimen sequenced in a study of technical replicates of blood from several donors. Sequencing used immunoSEQ multiplex PCR; TCRdb keeps in-frame clones, though not all of them. This table holds some 89,000 clones, 85% to 95% found once. The sequenced sample was T cells isolated from PBMCs. The receptors come from a human donor in good health.

V and J are TRBV11-3 and TRBJ2-5, with 11 bases aligning to TRBD1. The CDR3 loop spans 14 amino acids. The V and J ends lost 6 bases and 5 bases, in that order; junction bases with no gene match: 5. In germline, CDR1 is SGHNT, CDR2 YENEEA. DNA of the CDR3: TGTGCCAGCAGGGCCGGGACAGGGGGGGAGACCCAGTACTTC. This sequence encodes CASRAGTGGETQYF.

This chain connects TRBV5-1 to TRBJ1-2, with D possibly TRBD1 on 5 matching bases. There are 19 residues in the CDR3. Germline V gene lookup returns CDR1 SGHRS and CDR2 YFSETQ. Trimming stripped 0 bases from V and 4 bases from J, with 25 bases between. The CDR3 DNA is TGCGCCAGCAGCTTGGCCAAGTATGACACTGCGCGGGGGAGCTATGGCTACACCTTC. The encoded protein is CASSLAKYDTARGSYGYTF.

The rearrangement uses TRBV10-3 and TRBJ1-4, with D unclear. The length of the CDR3 is 13 residues. Germline-derived CDR1 and CDR2 are ENHRY and SYGVKD. V was cut by 7 bases and J by 4 bases, with 10 bases left in between. The CDR3 is CAITDGINEKLFF. The CDR3 DNA sequence: TGTGCCATCACTGACGGTATTAATGAAAAACTGTTTTTT.

This sequence joins TRBV19 and TRBJ2-5; D may be TRBD2 (6 bases). Germline values: CDR1 LNHDA, CDR2 SQIVND (reference sequence). V lost 6 bases, J lost 5 bases, and 19 bases lay in between. The CDR3 has 15 amino acids. CDR3 in DNA: TGTGCCAGTAGCTCATACCGGGAGAGACCCGAGACCCAGTACTTC. Protein sequence: CASSSYRERPETQYF.

The CDR3 DNA sequence: TGTGCCAGCAGCCTTTCGGGACAGGGGATCCTGAACACTGAAGCTTTCTTT. Protein product: CASSLSGQGILNTEAFF. The J gene is TRBJ1-1, the V gene TRBV16, with 10 nucleotides matching TRBD1. Trimming removed 4 bases from V and 0 bases from J; junction bases left unmatched: 8. Germline V lookup: CDR1 KGHSY, CDR2 FQNENV. This CDR3 has 17 residues.

The rearrangement uses TRBV4-1 and TRBJ2-5; no clear D gene. This CDR3 has 15 amino acids. Germline V gene data show CDR1 as MGHRA and CDR2 as YSYEKL. The germline V and J ends were trimmed by 2 bases and 2 bases, with 12 bases remaining between them. The CDR3 loop reads CASSQIPGGQETQYF. The CDR3 DNA reads TGCGCCAGCAGCCAAATTCCGGGTGGTCAAGAGACCCAGTACTTC.

This chain joins TRBV5-4 and TRBJ2-7; tentative D call: TRBD2 (5 bases). Per the germline V gene, CDR1 is SGHNT and CDR2 is YYREEE (reference sequence). V lost 6 bases, J lost 5 bases, and 21 bases lay in between. This CDR3 is 15 amino acids long. The CDR3 DNA reads TGTGCCAGCACACCCTTCCCGGGGTCTTTCCACGAGCAGTACTTC. It encodes CASTPFPGSFHEQYF.